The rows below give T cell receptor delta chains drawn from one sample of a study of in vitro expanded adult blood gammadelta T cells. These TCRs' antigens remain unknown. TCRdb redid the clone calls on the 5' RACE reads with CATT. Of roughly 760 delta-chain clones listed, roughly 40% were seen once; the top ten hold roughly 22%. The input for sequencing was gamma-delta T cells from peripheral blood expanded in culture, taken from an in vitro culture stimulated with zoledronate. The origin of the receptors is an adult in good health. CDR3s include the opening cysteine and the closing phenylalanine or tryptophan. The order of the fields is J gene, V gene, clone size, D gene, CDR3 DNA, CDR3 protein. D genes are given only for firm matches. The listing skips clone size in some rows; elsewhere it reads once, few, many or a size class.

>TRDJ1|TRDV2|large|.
TGTGCCTGTGACACCGTACTGGGAGAAGGTAAACTCATCTTT
CACDTVLGEGKLIF
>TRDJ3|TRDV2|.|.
TGTGCCTGTGACACCGTTTCAGGGATTGGCTCCTGGGACACACGACAGATGTTTTTC
CACDTVSGIGSWDTRQMFF
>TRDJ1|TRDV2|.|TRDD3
TGTGCCTGTGACACCGTATCTTTGGGTGAGCCCCTACTGGGGGCTCCGTACACCGATAAACTCATCTTT
CACDTVSLGEPLLGAPYTDKLIF
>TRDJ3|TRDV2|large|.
TGTGCCTGTGACACGGTATCGCACTCCTGGGACACCCGACAGATGTTTTTC
CACDTVSHSWDTRQMFF
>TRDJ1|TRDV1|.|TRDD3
TGTGCTCCTGGGACTGGGGGATACGCGGGAATGGCGCCTAATGAACTCATCTTT
CAPGTGGYAGMAPNELIF
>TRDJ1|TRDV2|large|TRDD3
TGTGCCTGTGACCACGTACTGGGGGTAGAGTACACCGATAAACTCATCTTT
CACDHVLGVEYTDKLIF
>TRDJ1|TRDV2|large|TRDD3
TGTGCCTGTGACGCGTTGGAACGGACTGGGGGATCCGATAAACTCATCTTT
CACDALERTGGSDKLIF
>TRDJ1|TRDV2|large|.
TGTGCCTGTGACCCCATGAGTACCGATAAACTCATCTTT
CACDPMSTDKLIF
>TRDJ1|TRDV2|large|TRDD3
TGTGCCTGTGACTCGGTACTGGGGGACACGTACACCGATAAACTCATCTTT
CACDSVLGDTYTDKLIF
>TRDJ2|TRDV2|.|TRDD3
TGTGCCTGTGACACCGTACTGGGGGACCCTACATCGCGAACAGCACAACTCTTCTTT
CACDTVLGDPTSRTAQLFF
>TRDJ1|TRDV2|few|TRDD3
TGTGCCTGTGATCTACTGGGGGAGCACATAGGTTCCACCGATAAACTCATCTTT
CACDLLGEHIGSTDKLIF
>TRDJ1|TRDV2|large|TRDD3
TGTGCCTGTGACACCGTTAGTACTGGGGGACAGTACACCGATAAACTCATCTTT
CACDTVSTGGQYTDKLIF